This is a list of T cell receptor beta chains from one sample in a study of cytomegalovirus exposure and HLA in healthy donors. Method: immunoSEQ multiplex PCR; TCRdb's copy keeps in-frame clones and lacks some. The sample lists about 160,000 clones; over 75% were seen once. The specimen sequenced was PBMCs. The receptors stem from a man between 40 and 49 years old in good health and CMV-seronegative. The CDR3 runs from the conserved cysteine through the conserved F or W. D genes are given only for firm matches. Expanded clones are given a class, and other clones once, few, many or no size at all.

CDR3 protein | V gene | D gene | J gene | clone size
CASSPRGGNYDYTF | TRBV21-1 | - | TRBJ1-2 | -
CASSEGDARVDQYF | TRBV6-1 | - | TRBJ2-5 | -
CASSFIGNGNTIYF | TRBV5-6 | - | TRBJ1-3 | few
CASSNGGASYTQYF | TRBV19 | - | TRBJ2-3 | -
CASSELTIFSYEQYF | TRBV2 | - | TRBJ2-7 | -
CASRRQGLNTEAFF | TRBV6-1 | TRBD1 | TRBJ1-1 | once
CASSRGTGFSGNTIYF | TRBV27 | TRBD1 | TRBJ1-3 | -
CASSQDLGGGPRGVIQYF | TRBV14 | - | TRBJ2-4 | -
CASSYSKQGESGYTF | TRBV6-5 | TRBD1 | TRBJ1-2 | few
CASSLVSGGYTDTQYF | TRBV5-4 | TRBD2 | TRBJ2-3 | -
CASSFATGTGTEAFF | TRBV28 | - | TRBJ1-1 | -
CASSLTSGHTDTQYF | TRBV7-7 | TRBD2 | TRBJ2-3 | -
CASSLELGGTYEQYF | TRBV7-2 | - | TRBJ2-7 | -
CASSPPAGADIQYF | TRBV19 | TRBD2 | TRBJ2-4 | -
CASSLDRGTGSPHGQYF | TRBV11-2 | TRBD1 | TRBJ2-7 | -
CASTRTDSNEQYF | TRBV5-1 | - | - | -
CASSERQGSSGANVLTF | TRBV5-1 | TRBD1 | TRBJ2-6 | -
CAGRGTGLSYEQYF | TRBV27 | TRBD1 | TRBJ2-7 | -
CASSGHSGGASEQYF | TRBV2 | TRBD2 | TRBJ2-7 | few
CASSEQGGAGNSPLHF | TRBV19 | TRBD1 | TRBJ1-6 | -
CASSGSGISTDTQYF | TRBV9 | - | TRBJ2-3 | -
CATEETQYF | TRBV7-9 | - | TRBJ2-5 | -
CASGFSGGTEAFF | TRBV12-5 | TRBD1 | TRBJ1-1 | -
CASSGGRDYEQYF | TRBV11-2 | - | TRBJ2-7 | -
CASSSLAGGAYEQYF | TRBV7-9 | TRBD2 | TRBJ2-7 | -
CASSPGTGSEQFF | TRBV18 | - | TRBJ2-1 | once
CATSSPGVQPQHF | TRBV15 | - | TRBJ1-5 | few
CASSLDGGTGLFSAGYTF | TRBV5-5 | TRBD1 | TRBJ1-2 | -
CASSRHGGDTQYF | TRBV7-2 | - | TRBJ2-3 | -
CASSQTHPGAGNEKLFF | TRBV4-2 | - | TRBJ1-4 | -
CASSPAGVQGDQPQHF | TRBV18 | TRBD1 | TRBJ1-5 | -
CASSPHRDRANGYTF | TRBV27 | TRBD1 | TRBJ1-2 | -
CSAPFVGELFF | TRBV20-1 | - | TRBJ2-2 | -
CASSPYSGELFF | TRBV18 | - | TRBJ2-2 | -
CASSSLNPGSYEQYF | TRBV11-1 | - | TRBJ2-7 | -
CASSLLGGNSPLHF | TRBV9 | - | TRBJ1-6 | -
CASSDAFGRGHEAFF | TRBV18 | - | TRBJ1-1 | -
CASSPGWSGYTF | TRBV7-9 | - | TRBJ1-2 | -
CASSAAPTGQGEQFF | TRBV2 | TRBD1 | TRBJ2-1 | once
CASSLARGRDYNSPLHF | TRBV7-2 | - | TRBJ1-6 | -
CAWSVLVRGRGEAFF | TRBV30 | - | TRBJ1-1 | few
CSVPGTGGYEQYF | TRBV29-1 | TRBD1 | TRBJ2-7 | -
CASSPHGGGSSEQYF | TRBV7-2 | TRBD2 | TRBJ2-7 | few
CASSLLPGVSNGELFF | TRBV7-3 | - | TRBJ2-2 | -
CASRVGTGFVQFF | TRBV5-1 | TRBD1 | TRBJ2-1 | -
CSANEQFF | TRBV29-1 | - | TRBJ2-1 | -